Only one count was recorded for the clone carrying this TCR beta chain. The antigen is unknown. This CDR3 spans 17 amino acids. Germline V lookup: CDR1 LGHNA, CDR2 YSLEER. The V end was cut by 0 bases, the J end by 2 bases, with 15 bases between. This sample stems from a study of CD8 T cells in Susac syndrome. After extraction with the RNeasy kit, 0.5 to 1 ug of the RNA was reverse transcribed using random hexamers. Multiplex immunoSEQ PCR targeted 54 Vbeta and 13 Jbeta TCR beta segments. MiXCR was run by TCRdb on the immunoSEQ multiplex PCR reads, yielding one entry per CDR3 protein. Among some 150,000 distinct CDR3 sequences listed, approximately 93% were seen once. Study-level results: The study admitted that it had a relatively small number of individuals in its TCR sequencing and HLA analysis.

TCR beta sequences were obtained from blood CD8+ and CD4+ T cells. The multiple sclerosis controls consisted of treatment-naive patients with relapsing-remitting disease, either stable or active. The clonotype comes from a human donor with multiple sclerosis. This chain uses TRBV4-3 with TRBJ2-3; possibly TRBD2 for D (5 bases). Sequenced sample: CD8+ T cells from PBMCs. The CDR3 is CASSQDVGVAITDTQYF. CDR3 bases: TGCGCCAGCAGCCAAGATGTTGGGGTAGCGATCACAGATACGCAGTATTTT.